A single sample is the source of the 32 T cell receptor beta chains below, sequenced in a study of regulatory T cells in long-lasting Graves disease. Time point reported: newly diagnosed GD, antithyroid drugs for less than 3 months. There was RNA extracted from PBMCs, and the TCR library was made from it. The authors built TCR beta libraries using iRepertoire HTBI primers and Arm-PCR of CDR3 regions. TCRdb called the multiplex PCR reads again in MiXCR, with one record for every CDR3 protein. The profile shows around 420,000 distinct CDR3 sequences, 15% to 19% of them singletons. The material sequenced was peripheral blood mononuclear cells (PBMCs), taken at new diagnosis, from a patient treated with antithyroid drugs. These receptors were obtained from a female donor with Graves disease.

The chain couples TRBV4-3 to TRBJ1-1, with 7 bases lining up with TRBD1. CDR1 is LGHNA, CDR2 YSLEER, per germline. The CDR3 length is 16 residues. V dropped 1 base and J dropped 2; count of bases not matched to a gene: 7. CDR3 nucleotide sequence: TGCGCCAGCAGCCAAGGGGACGGGACAGCCAACACTGAAGCTTTCTTT. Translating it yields CASSQGDGTANTEAFF.

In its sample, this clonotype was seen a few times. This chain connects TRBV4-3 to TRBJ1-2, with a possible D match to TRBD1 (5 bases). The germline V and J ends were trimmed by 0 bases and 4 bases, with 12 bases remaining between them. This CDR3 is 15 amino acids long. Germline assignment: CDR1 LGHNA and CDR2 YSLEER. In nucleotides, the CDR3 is TGCGCCAGCAGCCAAGATACGAGGGGAACCTATGGCTACACCTTC. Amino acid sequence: CASSQDTRGTYGYTF.

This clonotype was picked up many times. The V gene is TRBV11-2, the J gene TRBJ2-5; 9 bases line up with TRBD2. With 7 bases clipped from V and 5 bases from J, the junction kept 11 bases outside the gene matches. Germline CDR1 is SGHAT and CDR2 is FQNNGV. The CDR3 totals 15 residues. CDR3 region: CASTAEGGGAETQYF. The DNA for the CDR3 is TGTGCCAGCACCGCCGAGGGCGGGGGGGCCGAGACCCAGTACTTC.

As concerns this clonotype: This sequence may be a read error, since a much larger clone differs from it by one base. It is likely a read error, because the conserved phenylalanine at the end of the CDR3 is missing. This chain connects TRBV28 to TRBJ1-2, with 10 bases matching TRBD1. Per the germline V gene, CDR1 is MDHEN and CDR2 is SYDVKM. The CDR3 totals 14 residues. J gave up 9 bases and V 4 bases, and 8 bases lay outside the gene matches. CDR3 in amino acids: CASSSTGGDLRYTI. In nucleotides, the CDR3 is TGTGCCAGCAGTTCGACAGGGGGCGATTTGCGCTACACCATC.

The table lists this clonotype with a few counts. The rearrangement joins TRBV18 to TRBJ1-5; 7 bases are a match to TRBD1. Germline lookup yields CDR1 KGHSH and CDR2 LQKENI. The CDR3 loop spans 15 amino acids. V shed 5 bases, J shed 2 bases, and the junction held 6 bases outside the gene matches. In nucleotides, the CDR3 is TGTGCCAGCTCAAAGGGGGCGGCGGGCAATCAGCCCCAGCATTTT. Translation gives CASSKGAAGNQPQHF.

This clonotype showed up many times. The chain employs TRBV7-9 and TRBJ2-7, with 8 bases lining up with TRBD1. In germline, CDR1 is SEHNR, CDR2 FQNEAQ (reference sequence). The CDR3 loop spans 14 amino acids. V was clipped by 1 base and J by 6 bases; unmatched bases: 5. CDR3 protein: CASSLVKTGAEQYF. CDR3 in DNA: TGTGCCAGCAGCTTAGTTAAGACAGGGGCCGAGCAGTACTTC.

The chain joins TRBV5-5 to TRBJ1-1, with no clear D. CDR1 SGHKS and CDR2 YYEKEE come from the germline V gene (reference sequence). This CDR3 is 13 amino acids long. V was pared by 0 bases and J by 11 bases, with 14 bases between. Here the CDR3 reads CASSLVSLGQAFF. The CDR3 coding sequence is TGTGCCAGCAGCTTGGTCTCCCTAGGGCAGGCTTTCTTT.

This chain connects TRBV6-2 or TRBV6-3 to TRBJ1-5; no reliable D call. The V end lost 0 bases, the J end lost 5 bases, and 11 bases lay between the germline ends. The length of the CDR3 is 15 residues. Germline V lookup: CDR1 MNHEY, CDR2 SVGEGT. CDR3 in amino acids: CASSYSSGSHQPQHF. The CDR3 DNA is TGTGCCAGCAGTTACTCGTCCGGGAGTCATCAGCCCCAGCATTTT.

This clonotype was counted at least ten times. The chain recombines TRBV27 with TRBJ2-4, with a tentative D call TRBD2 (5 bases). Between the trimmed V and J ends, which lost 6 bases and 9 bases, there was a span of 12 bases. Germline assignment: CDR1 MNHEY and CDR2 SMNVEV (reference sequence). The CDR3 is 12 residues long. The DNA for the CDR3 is TGTGCCAGCAGGCCAGGACGGGGCATTCAGTACTTC. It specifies CASRPGRGIQYF.

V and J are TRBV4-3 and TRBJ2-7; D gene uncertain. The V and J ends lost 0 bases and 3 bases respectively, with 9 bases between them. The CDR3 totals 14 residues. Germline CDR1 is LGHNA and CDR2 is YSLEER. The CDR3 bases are TGCGCCAGCAGCCAAGACGGTGGGGTCTACGAGCAGTACTTC. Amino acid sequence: CASSQDGGVYEQYF.

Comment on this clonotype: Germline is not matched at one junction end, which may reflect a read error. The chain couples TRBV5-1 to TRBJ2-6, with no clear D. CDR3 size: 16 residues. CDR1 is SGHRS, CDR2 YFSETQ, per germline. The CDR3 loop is CASSLNSLSAANVLTF. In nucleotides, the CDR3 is TGCGCCAGCAGCTTGAACAGCCTCTCTGCGGCCAACGTCCTGACTTTC.

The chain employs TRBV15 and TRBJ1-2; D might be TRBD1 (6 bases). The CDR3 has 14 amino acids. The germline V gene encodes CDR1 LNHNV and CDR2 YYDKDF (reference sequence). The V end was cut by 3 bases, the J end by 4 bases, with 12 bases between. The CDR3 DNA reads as TGTGCCACCAGCAGCACCCGGGACACCTATGGCTACACCTTC. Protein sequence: CATSSTRDTYGYTF.

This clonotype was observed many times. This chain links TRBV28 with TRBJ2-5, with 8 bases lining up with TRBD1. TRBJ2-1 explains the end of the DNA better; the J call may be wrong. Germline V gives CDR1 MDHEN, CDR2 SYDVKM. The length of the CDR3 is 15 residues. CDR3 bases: TGTGCCAGCGGTGCTCGGGACAGGTATTTCAATGAGCAGTTCTTC. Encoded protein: CASGARDRYFNEQFF.

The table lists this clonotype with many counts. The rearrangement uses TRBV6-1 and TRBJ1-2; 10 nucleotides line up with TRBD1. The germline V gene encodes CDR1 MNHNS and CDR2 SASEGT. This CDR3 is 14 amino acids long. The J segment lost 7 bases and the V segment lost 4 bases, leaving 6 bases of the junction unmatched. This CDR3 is CASSATGGESGYTF. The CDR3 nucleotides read TGTGCCAGCAGTGCGACAGGGGGCGAAAGTGGCTACACCTTC.

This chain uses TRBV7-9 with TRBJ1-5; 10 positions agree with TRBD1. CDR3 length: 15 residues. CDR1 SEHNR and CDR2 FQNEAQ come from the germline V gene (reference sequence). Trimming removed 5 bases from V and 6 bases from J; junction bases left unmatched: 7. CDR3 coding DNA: TGTGCCAGCAGCCTCGGGACAGGGGTTGGTCAGCCCCAGCATTTT. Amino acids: CASSLGTGVGQPQHF.

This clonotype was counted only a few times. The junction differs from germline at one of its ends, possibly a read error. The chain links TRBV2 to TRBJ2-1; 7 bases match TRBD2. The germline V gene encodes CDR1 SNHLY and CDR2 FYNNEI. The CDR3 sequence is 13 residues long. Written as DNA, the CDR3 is TGTGCCAGGACGACTAGCTCCACCAATGAGCAGTTTTTC. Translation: CARTTSSTNEQFF.

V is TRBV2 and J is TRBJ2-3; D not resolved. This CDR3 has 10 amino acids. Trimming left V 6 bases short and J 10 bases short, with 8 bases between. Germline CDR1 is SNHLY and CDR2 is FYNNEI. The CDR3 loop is CASRGMSQYF. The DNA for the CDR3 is TGTGCCAGCAGGGGAATGTCGCAGTATTTT.

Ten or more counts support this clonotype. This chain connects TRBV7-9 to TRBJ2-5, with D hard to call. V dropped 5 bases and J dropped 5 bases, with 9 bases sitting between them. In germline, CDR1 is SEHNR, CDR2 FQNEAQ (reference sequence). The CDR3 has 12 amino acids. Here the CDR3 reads CASSRIGETQYF. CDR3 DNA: TGTGCCAGCAGCCGCATTGGGGAGACCCAGTACTTC.

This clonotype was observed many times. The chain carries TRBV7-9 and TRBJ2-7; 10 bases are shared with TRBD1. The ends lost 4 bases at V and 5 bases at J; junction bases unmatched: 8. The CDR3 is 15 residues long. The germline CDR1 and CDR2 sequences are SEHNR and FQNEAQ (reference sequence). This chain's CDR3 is CASSSPGQGTHEQYF. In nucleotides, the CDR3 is TGTGCCAGCAGCTCCCCGGGACAGGGGACCCACGAGCAGTACTTC. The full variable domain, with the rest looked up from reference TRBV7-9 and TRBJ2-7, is DTGVSQNPRHKITKRGQNVTFRCDPISEHNRLYWYRQTLGQGPEFLTYFQNEAQLEKSRLLSDRFSAERPKGSFSTLEIQRTEQGDSAMYLCASSSPGQGTHEQYFGPGTRLTVT.

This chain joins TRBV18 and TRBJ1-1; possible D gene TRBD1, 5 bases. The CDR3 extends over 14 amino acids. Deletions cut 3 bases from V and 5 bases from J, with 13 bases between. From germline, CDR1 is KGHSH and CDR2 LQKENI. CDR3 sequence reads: CASSPHLGDTEAFF. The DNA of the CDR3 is TGTGCCAGCTCACCCCACCTAGGGGATACTGAAGCTTTCTTT.

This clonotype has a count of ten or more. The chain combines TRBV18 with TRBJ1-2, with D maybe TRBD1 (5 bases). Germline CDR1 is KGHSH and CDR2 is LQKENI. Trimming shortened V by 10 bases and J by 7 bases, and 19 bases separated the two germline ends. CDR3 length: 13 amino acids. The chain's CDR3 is CATSGSPRFGYTF. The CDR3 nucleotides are TGTGCCACTTCAGGGTCCCCCCGCTTTGGCTACACCTTC.

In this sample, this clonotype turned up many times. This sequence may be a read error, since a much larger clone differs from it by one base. Written as DNA, the CDR3 is TGTGCCAGCAGCTTTACTGGCGGGAGTGGCAATGAGCAGTTCTTC. It yields the protein CASSFTGGSGNEQFF. The rearrangement links TRBV7-2 to TRBJ2-1, with 7 bases identical to TRBD2. The germline CDR1 and CDR2 sequences are SGHTA and FQGNSA. The ends lost 3 bases at V and 6 bases at J; junction bases unmatched: 8. The CDR3 extends over 15 amino acids.

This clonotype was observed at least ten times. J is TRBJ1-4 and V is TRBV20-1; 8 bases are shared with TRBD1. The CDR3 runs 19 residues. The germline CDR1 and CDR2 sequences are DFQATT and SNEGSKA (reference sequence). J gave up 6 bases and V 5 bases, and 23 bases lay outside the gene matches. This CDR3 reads CSAPSSGTGAQTKHEKLFF. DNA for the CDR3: TGCAGTGCTCCATCATCCGGGACAGGAGCCCAAACGAAACATGAAAAACTGTTTTTT.

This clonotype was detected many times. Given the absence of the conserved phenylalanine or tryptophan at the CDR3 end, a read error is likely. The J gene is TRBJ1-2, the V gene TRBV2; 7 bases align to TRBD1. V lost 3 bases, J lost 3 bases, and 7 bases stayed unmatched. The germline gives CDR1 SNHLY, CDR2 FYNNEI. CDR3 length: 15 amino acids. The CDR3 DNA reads TGTGCCAGCAGTGATTGGCAGGGGGAAGACTATGGCTACACCCTC. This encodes CASSDWQGEDYGYTL.

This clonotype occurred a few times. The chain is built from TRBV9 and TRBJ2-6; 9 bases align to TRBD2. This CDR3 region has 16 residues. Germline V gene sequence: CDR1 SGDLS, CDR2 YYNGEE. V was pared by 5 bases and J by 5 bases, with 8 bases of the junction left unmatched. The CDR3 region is CASSSPGTSWANVLTF. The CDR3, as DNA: TGTGCCAGCAGTTCTCCCGGGACTAGCTGGGCCAACGTCCTGACTTTC.

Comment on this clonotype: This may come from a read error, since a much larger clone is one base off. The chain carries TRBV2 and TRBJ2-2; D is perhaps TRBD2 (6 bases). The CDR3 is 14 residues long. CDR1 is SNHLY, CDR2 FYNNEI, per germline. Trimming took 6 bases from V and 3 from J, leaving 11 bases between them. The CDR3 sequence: CASRTGSDTGELFF. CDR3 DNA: TGTGCCAGCAGGACCGGGAGCGACACCGGGGAGCTGTTTTTT.

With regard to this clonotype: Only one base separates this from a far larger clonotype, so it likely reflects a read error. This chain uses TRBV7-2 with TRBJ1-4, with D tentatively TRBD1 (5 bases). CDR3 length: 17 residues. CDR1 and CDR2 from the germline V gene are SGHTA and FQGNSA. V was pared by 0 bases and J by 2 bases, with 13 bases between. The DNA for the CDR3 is TGTGCCAGCAGCTTAGCGAAGGGGAGGGGCACTAATGAAAAACTGTTTTTT. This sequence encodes CASSLAKGRGTNEKLFF. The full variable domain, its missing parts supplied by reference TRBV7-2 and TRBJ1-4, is GAGVSQSPSNKVTEKGKDVELRCDPISGHTALYWYRQSLGQGLEFLIYFQGNSAPDKSGLPSDRFSAERTGGSVSTLTIQRTQQEDSAVYLCASSLAKGRGTNEKLFFGSGTQLSVL.

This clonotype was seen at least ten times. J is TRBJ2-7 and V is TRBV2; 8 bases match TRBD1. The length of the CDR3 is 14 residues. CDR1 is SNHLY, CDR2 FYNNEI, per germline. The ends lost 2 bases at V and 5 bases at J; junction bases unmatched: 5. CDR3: CASSEQGAINEQYF. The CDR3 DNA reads TGTGCCAGCAGTGAACAGGGGGCGATCAACGAGCAGTACTTC.

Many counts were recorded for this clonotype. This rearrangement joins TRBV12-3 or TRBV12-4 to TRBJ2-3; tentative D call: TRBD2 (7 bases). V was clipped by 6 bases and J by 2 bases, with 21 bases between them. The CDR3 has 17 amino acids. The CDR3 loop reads CASSPQGRGRPTDTQYF. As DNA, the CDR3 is TGTGCCAGCAGCCCCCAGGGGCGGGGGCGACCCACAGATACGCAGTATTTT.

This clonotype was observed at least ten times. The CDR3 DNA reads as TGTGCCAGCAGCGCGGACAGGGGTAGCACTGAAGCTTTCTTT. Protein sequence: CASSADRGSTEAFF. The chain recombines TRBV13 with TRBJ1-1; 9 bases match TRBD1. Germline loops: CDR1 PRHDT, CDR2 FYEKMQ (reference sequence). The CDR3 is 14 amino acids. J was trimmed by 4 bases and V by 5 bases; bases with no gene match: 5.

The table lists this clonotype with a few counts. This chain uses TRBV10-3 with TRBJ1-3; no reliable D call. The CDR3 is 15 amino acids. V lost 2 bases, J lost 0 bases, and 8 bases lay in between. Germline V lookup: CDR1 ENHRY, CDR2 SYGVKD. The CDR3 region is CAISETQNSGNTIYF. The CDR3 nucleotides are TGTGCCATCAGTGAGACACAGAACTCTGGAAACACCATATATTTT.

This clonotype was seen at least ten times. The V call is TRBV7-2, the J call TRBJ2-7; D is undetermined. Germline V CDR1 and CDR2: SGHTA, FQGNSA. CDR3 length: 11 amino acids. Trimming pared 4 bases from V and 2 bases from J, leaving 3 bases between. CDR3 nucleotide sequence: TGTGCCAGCAGCTACACCTACGAGCAGTACTTC. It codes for CASSYTYEQYF.